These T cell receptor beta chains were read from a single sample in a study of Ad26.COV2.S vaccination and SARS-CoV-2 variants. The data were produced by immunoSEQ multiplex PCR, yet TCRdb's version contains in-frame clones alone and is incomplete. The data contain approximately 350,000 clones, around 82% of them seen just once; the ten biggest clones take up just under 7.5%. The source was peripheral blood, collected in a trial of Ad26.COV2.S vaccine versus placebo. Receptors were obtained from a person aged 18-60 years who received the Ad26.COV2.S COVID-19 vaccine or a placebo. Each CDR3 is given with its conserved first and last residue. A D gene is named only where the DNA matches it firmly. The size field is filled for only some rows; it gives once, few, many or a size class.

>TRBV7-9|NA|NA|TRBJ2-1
CASSPGGADIEFF
TGTGCCAGCAGCCCCGGGGGCGCGGACATCGAGTTCTTC
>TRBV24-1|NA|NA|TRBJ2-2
CATSDPYTGELFF
TGTGCCACCAGTGATCCTTACACCGGGGAGCTGTTTTTT
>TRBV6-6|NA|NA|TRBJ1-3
CATTRDSGNTIYF
TGTGCTACTACAAGGGACTCTGGAAACACCATATATTTT
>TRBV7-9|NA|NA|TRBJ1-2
CASSPLFRGGGGYTF
TGTGCCAGCAGCCCGCTCTTTCGGGGGGGCGGTGGCTACACCTTC
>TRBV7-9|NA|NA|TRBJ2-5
CASSDGTGTQYF
TGTGCCAGCAGCGACGGAACAGGGACCCAGTACTTC
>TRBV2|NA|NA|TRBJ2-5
CASLPRVGETQYF
TGTGCCAGCCTACCTCGGGTGGGTGAGACCCAGTACTTC
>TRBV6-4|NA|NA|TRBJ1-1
CASSVTDNTEAFF
TGTGCCAGCAGTGTTACAGATAACACTGAAGCTTTCTTT
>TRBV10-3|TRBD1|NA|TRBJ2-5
CAIKGAVQETQYF
TGTGCCATCAAGGGGGCCGTTCAAGAGACCCAGTACTTC
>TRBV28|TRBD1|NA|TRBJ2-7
CASSSAGQGVGEQYF
TGTGCCAGCAGTTCAGCGGGACAGGGGGTAGGCGAGCAGTACTTC
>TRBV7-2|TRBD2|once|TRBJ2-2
CASSPPGLAGASGELFF
TGTGCCAGCAGCCCTCCCGGACTAGCGGGAGCGAGCGGGGAGCTGTTTTTT
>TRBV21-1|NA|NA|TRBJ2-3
CASSKVRREQGEAQYF
TGTGCCAGCAGCAAAGTCAGGAGGGAACAGGGCGAGGCGCAGTATTTT
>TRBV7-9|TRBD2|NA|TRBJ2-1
CASSGRGLAVYNEQFF
TGTGCCAGCAGCGGCCGGGGACTAGCGGTCTACAATGAGCAGTTCTTC
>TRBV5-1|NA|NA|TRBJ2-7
CASSLGGSMSYEQYF
TGCGCCAGCAGCTTGGGGGGATCGATGTCCTACGAGCAGTACTTC
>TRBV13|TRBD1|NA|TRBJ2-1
CASSFTPDRTHEQFF
TGTGCCAGCAGCTTTACTCCGGACAGGACCCATGAGCAGTTCTTC
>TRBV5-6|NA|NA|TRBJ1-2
CASSLEVGNYGYTF
TGTGCCAGCAGCTTGGAGGTGGGCAACTATGGCTACACCTTC
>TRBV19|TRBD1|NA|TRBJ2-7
CASSMGGTGAYEQYF
TGTGCCAGTAGTATGGGTGGGACAGGAGCCTACGAGCAGTACTTC
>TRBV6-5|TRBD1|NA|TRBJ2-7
CASSPDRAPTSEQYF
TGTGCCAGCAGCCCAGACAGGGCGCCTACTTCCGAGCAGTACTTC
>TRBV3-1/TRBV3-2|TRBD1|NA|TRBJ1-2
CASSQGPGQGYHGYTF
TGTGCCAGCAGCCAAGGACCGGGACAGGGATACCATGGCTACACCTTC
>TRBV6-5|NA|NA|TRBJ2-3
CVVRGSSTDTQYF
TGTGTGGTGAGGGGGAGCAGCACAGATACGCAGTATTTT
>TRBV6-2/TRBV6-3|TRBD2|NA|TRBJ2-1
CASSYWRGGRNEQFF
TGTGCCAGCAGTTATTGGCGGGGGGGAAGGAATGAGCAGTTCTTC
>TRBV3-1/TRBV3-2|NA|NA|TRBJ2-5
CASSRRVGETQYF
TGTGCCAGCAGCCGAAGAGTAGGTGAGACCCAGTACTTC
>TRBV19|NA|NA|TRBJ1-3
CASSVRTGNTIYF
TGTGCCAGTAGTGTCAGGACTGGAAACACCATATATTTT
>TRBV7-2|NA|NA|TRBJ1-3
CASSPRGTGNTIYF
TGTGCCAGCAGCCCTAGGGGGACTGGAAACACCATATATTTT
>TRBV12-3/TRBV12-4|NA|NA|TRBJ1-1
CASSLMATEAFF
TGTGCCAGCAGTTTAATGGCGACTGAAGCTTTCTTT